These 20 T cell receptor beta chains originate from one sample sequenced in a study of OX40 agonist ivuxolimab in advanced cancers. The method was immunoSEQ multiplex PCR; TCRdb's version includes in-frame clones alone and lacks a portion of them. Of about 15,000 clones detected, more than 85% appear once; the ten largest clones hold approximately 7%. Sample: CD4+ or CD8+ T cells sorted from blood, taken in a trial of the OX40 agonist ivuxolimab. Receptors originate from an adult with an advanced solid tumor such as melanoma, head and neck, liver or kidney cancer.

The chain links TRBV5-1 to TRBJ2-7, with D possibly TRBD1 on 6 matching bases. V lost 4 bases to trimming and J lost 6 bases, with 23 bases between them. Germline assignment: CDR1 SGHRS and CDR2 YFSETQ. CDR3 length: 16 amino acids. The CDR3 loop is CASSPATGSVLGEQYF. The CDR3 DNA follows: TGCGCCAGCAGCCCCGCAACAGGGAGTGTACTGGGCGAGCAGTACTTC.

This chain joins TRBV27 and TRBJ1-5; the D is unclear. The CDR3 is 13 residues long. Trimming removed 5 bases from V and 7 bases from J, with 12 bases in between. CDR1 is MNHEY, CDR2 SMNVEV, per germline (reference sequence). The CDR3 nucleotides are TGTGCCAGCAGTCCGCGGCTAGGGCAGCCCCAGCATTTT. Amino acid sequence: CASSPRLGQPQHF.

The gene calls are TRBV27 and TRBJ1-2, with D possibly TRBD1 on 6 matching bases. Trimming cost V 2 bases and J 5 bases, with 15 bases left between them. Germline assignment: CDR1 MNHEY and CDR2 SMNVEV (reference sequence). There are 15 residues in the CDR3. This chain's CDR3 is CASSLTGAVIYGYTF. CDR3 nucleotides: TGTGCCAGCAGTTTAACGGGGGCGGTGATATATGGCTACACCTTC.

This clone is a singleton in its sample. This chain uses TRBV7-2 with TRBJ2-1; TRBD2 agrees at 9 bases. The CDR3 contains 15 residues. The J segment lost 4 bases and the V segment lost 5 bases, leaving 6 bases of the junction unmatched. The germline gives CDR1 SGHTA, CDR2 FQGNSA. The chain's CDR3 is CASSLSGGLYNEQFF. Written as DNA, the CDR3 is TGTGCCAGCAGCCTTAGCGGGGGACTATACAATGAGCAGTTCTTC.

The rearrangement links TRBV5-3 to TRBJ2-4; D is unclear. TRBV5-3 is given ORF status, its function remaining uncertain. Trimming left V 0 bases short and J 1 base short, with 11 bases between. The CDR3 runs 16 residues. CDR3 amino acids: CARSLGVGWAKNIQYF. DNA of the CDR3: TGTGCCAGAAGCTTGGGAGTCGGTTGGGCCAAAAACATTCAGTACTTC.

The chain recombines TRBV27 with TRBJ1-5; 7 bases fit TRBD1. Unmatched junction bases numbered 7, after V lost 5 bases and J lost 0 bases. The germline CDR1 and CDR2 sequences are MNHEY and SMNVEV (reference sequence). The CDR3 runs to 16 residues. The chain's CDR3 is CASSPIGTVSNQPQHF. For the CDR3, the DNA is TGTGCCAGCAGTCCAATTGGGACAGTTAGCAATCAGCCCCAGCATTTT.

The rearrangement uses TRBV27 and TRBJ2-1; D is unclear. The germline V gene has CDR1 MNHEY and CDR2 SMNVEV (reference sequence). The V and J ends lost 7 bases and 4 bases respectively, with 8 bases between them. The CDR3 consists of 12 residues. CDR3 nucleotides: TGTGCCAGCATCGGGTCATACAATGAGCAGTTCTTC. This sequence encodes CASIGSYNEQFF.

The CDR3 DNA follows: TGCGCCAGCAGTGGCGGCGGATCCTACGAGCAGTACTTC. Its protein is CASSGGGSYEQYF. V is TRBV10-2 and J is TRBJ2-7; D uncertain. This CDR3 region has 13 residues. The germline gives CDR1 WSHSY, CDR2 SAAADI. V shed 4 bases and J shed 1 base, with 8 bases lying between them.

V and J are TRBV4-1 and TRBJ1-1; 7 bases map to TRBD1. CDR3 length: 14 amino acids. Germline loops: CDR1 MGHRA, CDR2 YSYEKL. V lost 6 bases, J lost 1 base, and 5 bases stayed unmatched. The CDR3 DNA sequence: TGCGCCAGCAGTGGAGACAGGGAGAACACTGAAGCTTTCTTT. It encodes CASSGDRENTEAFF.

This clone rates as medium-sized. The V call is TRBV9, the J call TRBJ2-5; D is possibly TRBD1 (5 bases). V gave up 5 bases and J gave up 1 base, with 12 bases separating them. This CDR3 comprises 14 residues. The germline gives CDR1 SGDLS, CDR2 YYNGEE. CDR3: CASSYTGSQETQYF. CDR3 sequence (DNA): TGTGCCAGCAGTTATACAGGTAGCCAAGAGACCCAGTACTTC.

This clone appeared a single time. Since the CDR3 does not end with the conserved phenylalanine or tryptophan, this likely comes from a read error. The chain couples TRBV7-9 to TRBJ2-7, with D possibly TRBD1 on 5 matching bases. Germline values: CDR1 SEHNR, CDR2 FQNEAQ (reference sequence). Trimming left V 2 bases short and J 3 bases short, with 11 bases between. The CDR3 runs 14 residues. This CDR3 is CASSLPLQDYEQYL. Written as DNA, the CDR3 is TGTGCCAGCAGCTTACCACTACAGGACTACGAGCAGTACCTC.

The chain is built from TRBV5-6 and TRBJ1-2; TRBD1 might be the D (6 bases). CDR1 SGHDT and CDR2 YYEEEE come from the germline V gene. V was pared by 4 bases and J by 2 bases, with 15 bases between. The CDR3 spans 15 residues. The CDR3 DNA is TGTGCCAGCAGCGTCACCGGGACACCCAACTATGGCTACACCTTC. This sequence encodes CASSVTGTPNYGYTF. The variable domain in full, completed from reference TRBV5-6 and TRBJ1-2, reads DAGVTQSPTHLIKTRGQQVTLRCSPKSGHDTVSWYQQALGQGPQFIFQYYEEEERQRGNFPDRFSGHQFPNYSSELNVNALLLGDSALYLCASSVTGTPNYGYTFGSGTRLTVV.

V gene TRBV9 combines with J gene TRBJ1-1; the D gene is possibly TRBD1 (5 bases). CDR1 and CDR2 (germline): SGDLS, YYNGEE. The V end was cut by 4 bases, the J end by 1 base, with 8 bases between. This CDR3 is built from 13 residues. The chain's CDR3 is CASSYGGNTEAFF. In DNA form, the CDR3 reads TGTGCCAGCAGCTACGGGGGGAACACTGAAGCTTTCTTT.

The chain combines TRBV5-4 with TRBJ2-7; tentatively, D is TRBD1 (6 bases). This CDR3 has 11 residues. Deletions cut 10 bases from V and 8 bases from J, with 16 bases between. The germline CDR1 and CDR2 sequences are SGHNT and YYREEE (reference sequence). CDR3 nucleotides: TGTGCCTACAGAGGGGGTGGCAAGCAGTACTTC. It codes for CAYRGGGKQYF.

As DNA, the CDR3 is TGTGCCAGCAGCTCGGACAGGGTTAATCAGCCCCAGCATTTT. Its protein product is CASSSDRVNQPQHF. The chain recombines TRBV6-6 with TRBJ1-5, with 8 bases identical to TRBD1. The CDR3 has 14 amino acids. V dropped 6 bases and J dropped 4; count of bases not matched to a gene: 5. Germline lookup yields CDR1 MNHNY and CDR2 SVGAGI (reference sequence).

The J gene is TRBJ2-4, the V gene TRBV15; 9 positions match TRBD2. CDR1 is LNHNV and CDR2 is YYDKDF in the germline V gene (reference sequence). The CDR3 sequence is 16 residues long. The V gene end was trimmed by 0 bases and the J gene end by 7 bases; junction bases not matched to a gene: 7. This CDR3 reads CATSRDRREGPNIQYF. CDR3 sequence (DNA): TGTGCCACCAGCAGAGATCGGCGGGAGGGACCCAACATTCAGTACTTC.

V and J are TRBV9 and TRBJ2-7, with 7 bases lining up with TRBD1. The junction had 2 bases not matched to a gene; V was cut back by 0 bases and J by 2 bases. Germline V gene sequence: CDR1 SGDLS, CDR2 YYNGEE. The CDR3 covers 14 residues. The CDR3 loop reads CASSVEGAPYEQYF. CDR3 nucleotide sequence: TGTGCCAGCAGCGTAGAGGGGGCCCCCTACGAGCAGTACTTC.

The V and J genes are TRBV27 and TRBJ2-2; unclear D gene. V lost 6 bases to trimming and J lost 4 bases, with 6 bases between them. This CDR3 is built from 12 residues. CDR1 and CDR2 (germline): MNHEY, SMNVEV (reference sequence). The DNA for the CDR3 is TGTGCCAGCAGCTTCCTCACCGGGGAGCTGTTTTTT. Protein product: CASSFLTGELFF.

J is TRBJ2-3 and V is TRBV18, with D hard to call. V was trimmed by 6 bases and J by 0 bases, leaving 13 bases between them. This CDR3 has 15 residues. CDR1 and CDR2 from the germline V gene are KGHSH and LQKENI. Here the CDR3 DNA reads TGTGCCAGCTCCCCATACGGGTACAGCACAGATACGCAGTATTTT. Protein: CASSPYGYSTDTQYF.

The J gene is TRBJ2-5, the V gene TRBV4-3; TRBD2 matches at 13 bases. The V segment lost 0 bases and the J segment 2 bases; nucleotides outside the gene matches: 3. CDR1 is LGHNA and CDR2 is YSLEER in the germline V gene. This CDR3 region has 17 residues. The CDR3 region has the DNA TGCGCCAGCAGCCAAGATTTGGGACTAGCGGGGCAAGAGACCCAGTACTTC. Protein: CASSQDLGLAGQETQYF.